This T cell receptor beta chain came from a study of shared clonotypes between healthy human individuals. A note on this clone: Its antigen is undetermined. Other DNA sequences of this sample code for an identical CDR3.

Trimming at V came to 5 bases and at J to 1 base, leaving 3 bases not matched to a gene. The CDR3 loop spans 14 amino acids. From germline, CDR1 is LNHDA and CDR2 SQIVND (reference sequence). Naive CD8 cells were CD45RO-negative, positively selected for CCR7, excluding terminally differentiated effector memory CD45RA+ cells. Using immunoSEQ multiplex PCR, the repertoire was profiled, and TCRdb retains in-frame clones only, with some absent. Of under 1 million clones listed, 80% to 95% are singletons. Study-level results: The study found lower generation probabilities in non-shared clonotypes than in those shared by all four donors.

Sample: naive CD8+ T cells sorted from blood. The rearrangement uses TRBV19 and TRBJ2-7, with 9 bases that match TRBD2. This TCR came from a man between 25 and 39 years old in good health. The chain's CDR3 is CASSVSGSSYEQYF. CDR3 bases: TGTGCCAGTAGTGTTAGCGGGAGTTCCTACGAGCAGTACTTC. Full variable domain (remainder filled in from reference TRBV19 and TRBJ2-7): DGGITQSPKYLFRKEGQNVTLSCEQNLNHDAMYWYRQDPGQGLRLIYYSQIVNDFQKGDIAEGYSVSREKKESFPLTVTSAQKNPTAFYLCASSVSGSSYEQYFGPGTRLTVT.